This is a list of T cell receptor beta chains from one sample in a study of OX40 agonist ivuxolimab in advanced cancers. Only in-frame clones appear in the TCRdb table, and some are missing; sequencing was by immunoSEQ multiplex PCR. The sample carries about 60,000 clones, about 85% recorded once. The source material was CD4+ or CD8+ T cells sorted from blood, sampled in a trial of the OX40 agonist ivuxolimab. These receptors originate from an adult with an advanced solid tumor such as melanoma, head and neck, liver or kidney cancer. The CDR3 runs from the conserved cysteine through the conserved F or W. The D gene is left open where the match is weak. The listing skips clone size in some rows; elsewhere it reads once, few, many or a size class.

D gene	CDR3 length	V gene	clone size	J gene	CDR3 protein	CDR3 DNA
NA	14	TRBV6-5	NA	TRBJ2-7	CASSNRQGPYEQYF	TGTGCCAGCAGTAACCGGCAGGGCCCCTACGAGCAGTACTTC
NA	13	TRBV11-1	NA	TRBJ2-6	CASSLEWEDVLTF	TGTGCCAGCAGCCTAGAGTGGGAAGACGTCCTGACTTTC
NA	14	TRBV7-2	NA	TRBJ1-5	CASSRDRNNQPQHF	TGTGCCAGCAGCCGCGACAGAAACAATCAGCCCCAGCATTTT
NA	14	TRBV5-1	NA	TRBJ1-4	CASREGRGNEKLFF	TGCGCCAGCAGAGAGGGAAGGGGAAATGAAAAACTGTTTTTT
NA	13	TRBV7-9	once	TRBJ1-4	CASSPPWEEKLFF	TGTGCCAGCAGCCCTCCGTGGGAAGAAAAACTGTTTTTT
NA	12	TRBV27	NA	TRBJ1-6	CASSFGNSPLHF	TGTGCCAGCAGTTTTGGTAATTCACCCCTCCACTTT
NA	16	TRBV5-1	NA	TRBJ2-1	CASSLAAGNSYNEQFF	TGCGCCAGCAGCTTGGCCGCGGGAAACTCCTACAATGAGCAGTTCTTC
TRBD1	15	TRBV19	NA	TRBJ2-5	CASSSAGGGGETQYF	TGTGCCAGTAGTTCCGCAGGGGGTGGGGGAGAGACCCAGTACTTC
NA	14	TRBV5-1	NA	TRBJ1-1	CASSLESPRNEAFF	TGCGCCAGCAGCTTAGAGTCACCGCGAAATGAAGCTTTCTTT
TRBD1	15	TRBV27	once	TRBJ1-6	CASSLRQGNNSPLHF	TGTGCCAGCAGTTTACGACAGGGGAATAATTCACCCCTCCACTTT
NA	14	TRBV5-1	few	TRBJ1-3	CASSIQGGGNTIYF	TGCGCCAGCAGCATACAGGGAGGTGGAAACACCATATATTTT
NA	11	TRBV27	NA	TRBJ2-2	CASRKEGELFF	TGTGCCAGCAGAAAAGAGGGGGAGCTGTTTTTT
NA	13	TRBV7-9	NA	TRBJ2-1	CASSSSPGGEQFF	TGTGCCAGCAGCTCCTCGCCTGGGGGTGAGCAGTTCTTC
TRBD1	13	TRBV5-4	NA	TRBJ2-1	CASSFAGGNEQFF	TGTGCCAGCAGCTTCGCAGGGGGCAATGAGCAGTTCTTC
TRBD1	13	TRBV19	NA	TRBJ2-7	CASRGTGYYEQYF	TGTGCCAGTCGCGGGACAGGGTACTACGAGCAGTACTTC
NA	15	TRBV11-2	NA	TRBJ2-1	CASSPGNRGVNEQFF	TGTGCCAGCAGCCCTGGGAACCGGGGTGTCAATGAGCAGTTCTTC
TRBD2	16	TRBV28	NA	TRBJ2-4	CASSRTSGSWGNIQYF	TGTGCCAGCAGCCGGACTAGCGGGAGTTGGGGCAACATTCAGTACTTC
NA	16	TRBV7-3	NA	TRBJ1-1	CASSLTWTSVNTEAFF	TGTGCCAGCAGCTTAACATGGACTAGCGTGAACACTGAAGCTTTCTTT
NA	13	TRBV6-1	NA	TRBJ2-5	CATFPHSVSTQYF	TGTGCCACCTTCCCTCACTCTGTATCGACCCAGTACTTC
NA	14	TRBV30	NA	TRBJ1-5	CAWIRDYSNQPQHF	TGTGCCTGGATCAGAGATTATAGCAATCAGCCCCAGCATTTT
NA	16	TRBV28	NA	TRBJ1-2	CASSLDRGYTTLRGTF	TGTGCCAGCAGTTTAGATCGGGGGTACACTACACTACGGGGCACCTTC
NA	14	TRBV6-1	NA	TRBJ1-6	CASNKSGNNSPLHF	TGTGCCAGCAATAAGTCAGGGAATAATTCACCCCTCCACTTT
NA	16	TRBV7-9	NA	TRBJ2-5	CASSLDEVAEKETQYF	TGTGCCAGCAGCTTAGATGAGGTAGCGGAAAAAGAGACCCAGTACTTC
NA	16	TRBV5-4	NA	TRBJ1-4	CASSPGGGVTNEKLFF	TGTGCCAGCAGCCCAGGTGGGGGGGTAACTAATGAAAAACTGTTTTTT
NA	13	TRBV19	once	TRBJ1-1	CATGATRNTEAFF	TGTGCCACCGGGGCGACTCGGAACACTGAAGCTTTCTTT
NA	13	TRBV9	NA	TRBJ2-2	CASSVDSTGELFF	TGTGCCAGCAGCGTAGACAGCACCGGGGAGCTGTTTTTT
NA	15	TRBV28	once	TRBJ1-2	CASRSWGTGNYGYTF	TGTGCCAGCAGGTCTTGGGGAACTGGGAACTATGGCTACACCTTC
NA	19	TRBV18	NA	TRBJ2-6	CASSISPGHSYSGANVLTF	TGTGCCAGCTCGATTTCTCCGGGACATTCCTACTCTGGGGCCAACGTCCTGACTTTC
TRBD2	15	TRBV5-1	NA	TRBJ2-5	CASSLAAGVRETQYF	TGCGCCAGCAGCTTGGCCGCGGGAGTCAGAGAGACCCAGTACTTC
NA	12	TRBV30	NA	TRBJ2-7	CAWSRELGEQYF	TGTGCCTGGAGTCGGGAGTTAGGCGAGCAGTACTTC
TRBD2	13	TRBV28	NA	TRBJ2-4	CASKGGGVFESYF	TGTGCCAGCAAAGGCGGGGGGGTTTTCGAATCATACTTC
TRBD2	14	TRBV19	NA	TRBJ2-1	CASRTSGLNNEQFF	TGTGCCAGTAGAACTAGCGGGCTAAACAATGAGCAGTTCTTC
NA	14	TRBV2	NA	TRBJ2-3	CASSDNRAADTQYF	TGTGCCAGCAGCGACAACAGGGCGGCGGATACGCAGTATTTT
NA	12	TRBV6-4	few	TRBJ1-2	CASRGSDYGYTF	TGTGCCAGCAGGGGCAGCGACTATGGCTACACCTTC
NA	16	TRBV5-4	NA	TRBJ2-1	CASSPRGGSSYNEQFF	TGTGCCAGCAGCCCCCGGGGCGGGTCTTCCTACAATGAGCAGTTCTTC
NA	15	TRBV5-1	NA	TRBJ2-3	CASRRQVISTDTQYF	TGCGCCAGCCGCCGACAGGTGATTAGCACAGATACGCAGTATTTT
NA	14	TRBV2	NA	TRBJ2-5	CASSVGAVRETQYF	TGTGCCAGCAGTGTCGGTGCCGTTCGGGAGACCCAGTACTTC